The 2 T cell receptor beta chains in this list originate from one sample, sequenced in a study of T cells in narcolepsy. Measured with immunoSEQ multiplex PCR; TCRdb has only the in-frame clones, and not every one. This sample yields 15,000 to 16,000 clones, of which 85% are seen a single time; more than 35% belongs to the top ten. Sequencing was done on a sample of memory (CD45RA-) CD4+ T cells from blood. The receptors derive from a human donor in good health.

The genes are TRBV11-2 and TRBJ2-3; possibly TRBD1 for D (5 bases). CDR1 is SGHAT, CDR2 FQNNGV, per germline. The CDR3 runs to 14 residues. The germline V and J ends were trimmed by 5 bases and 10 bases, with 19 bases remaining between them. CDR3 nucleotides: TGTGCCAGCAGCCCAAAGGGGTCATCCTGGGCGCAGTATTTT. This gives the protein CASSPKGSSWAQYF.

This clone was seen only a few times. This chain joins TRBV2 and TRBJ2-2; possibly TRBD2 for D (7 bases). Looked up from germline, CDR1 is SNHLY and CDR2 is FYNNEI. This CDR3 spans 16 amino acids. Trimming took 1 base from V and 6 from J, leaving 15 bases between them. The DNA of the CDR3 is TGTGCCAGCAGTGAAGGCCTAGGGGGGGCCGCCGGGGAGCTGTTTTTT. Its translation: CASSEGLGGAAGELFF.